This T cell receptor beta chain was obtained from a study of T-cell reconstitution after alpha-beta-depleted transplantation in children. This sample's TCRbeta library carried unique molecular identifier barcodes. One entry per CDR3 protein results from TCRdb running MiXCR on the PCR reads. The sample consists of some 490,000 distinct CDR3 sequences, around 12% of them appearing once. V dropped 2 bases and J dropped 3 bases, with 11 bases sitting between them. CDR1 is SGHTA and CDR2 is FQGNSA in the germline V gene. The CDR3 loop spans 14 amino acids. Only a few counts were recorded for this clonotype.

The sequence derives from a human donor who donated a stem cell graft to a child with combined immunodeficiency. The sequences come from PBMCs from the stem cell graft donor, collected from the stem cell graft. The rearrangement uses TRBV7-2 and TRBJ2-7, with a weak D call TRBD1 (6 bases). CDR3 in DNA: TGTGCCAGCAGCTTAACGGTCAGGGGCTACGAGCAGTACTTC. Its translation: CASSLTVRGYEQYF.